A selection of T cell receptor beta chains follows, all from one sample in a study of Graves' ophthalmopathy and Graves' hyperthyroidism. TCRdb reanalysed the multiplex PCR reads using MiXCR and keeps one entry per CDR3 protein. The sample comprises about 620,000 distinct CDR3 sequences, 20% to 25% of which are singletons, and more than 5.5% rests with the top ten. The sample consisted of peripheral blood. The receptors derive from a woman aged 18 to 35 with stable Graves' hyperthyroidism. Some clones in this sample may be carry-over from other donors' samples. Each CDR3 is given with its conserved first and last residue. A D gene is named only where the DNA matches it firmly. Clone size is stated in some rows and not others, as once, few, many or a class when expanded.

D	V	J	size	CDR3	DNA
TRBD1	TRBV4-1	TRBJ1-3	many	CASRGWGRGQSSGNTIYF	TGCGCCAGCAGGGGATGGGGTCGGGGACAGAGCTCTGGAAACACCATATATTTT
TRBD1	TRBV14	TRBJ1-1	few	CASSTLSGTGRAFF	TGTGCCAGCAGCACCCTCTCCGGGACAGGGAGGGCTTTCTTT
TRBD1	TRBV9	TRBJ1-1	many	CASSLQGASEAFF	TGTGCCAGCAGCTTACAGGGGGCGTCAGAAGCTTTCTTT
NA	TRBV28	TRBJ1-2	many	CASSSPFPDGYTF	TGTGCCAGCAGTTCCCCGTTTCCCGATGGCTACACCTTC
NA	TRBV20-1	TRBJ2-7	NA	CSASGGSDYEQYF	TGCAGTGCTAGCGGGGGCAGTGACTACGAGCAGTACTTC
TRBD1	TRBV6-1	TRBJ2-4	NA	CASVSVAGTGHNIQYF	TGTGCCAGCGTCTCCGTGGCCGGGACAGGGCACAACATTCAGTACTTC
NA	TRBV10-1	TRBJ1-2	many	CASSDPQGSYTF	TGCGCCAGCAGTGACCCACAGGGAAGCTACACCTTC
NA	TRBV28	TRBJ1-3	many	CATIDSVSGNTIYF	TGTGCCACCATAGACAGCGTCTCTGGAAACACCATATATTTT
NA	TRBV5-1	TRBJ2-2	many	CASSLVASGTGELFF	TGCGCCAGCAGCTTGGTTGCTTCGGGCACCGGGGAGCTGTTTTTT
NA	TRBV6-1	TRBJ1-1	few	CASSDIGRGWVDTEAFF	TGTGCCAGCAGTGATATAGGGCGCGGGTGGGTTGACACTGAAGCTTTCTTT
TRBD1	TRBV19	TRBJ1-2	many	CASRLSAGGKRSGYTF	TGTGCCAGTAGACTATCGGCAGGGGGCAAGCGGAGTGGCTACACCTTC
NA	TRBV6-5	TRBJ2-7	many	CASSYSIAGEQYF	TGTGCCAGCAGTTACTCGATTGCCGGCGAGCAGTACTTC
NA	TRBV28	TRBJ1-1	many	CASSFLYQGRDTEAFF	TGTGCCAGCAGTTTCCTCTATCAGGGAAGGGACACTGAAGCTTTCTTT
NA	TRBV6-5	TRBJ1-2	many	CASSYSTGVISNYGYTF	TGTGCCAGCAGTTACTCGACAGGAGTAATTTCTAACTATGGCTACACCTTC
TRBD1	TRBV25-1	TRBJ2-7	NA	CASSEAPRTGGYEQYF	TGTGCCAGCAGTGAAGCCCCAAGGACAGGGGGCTACGAGCAGTACTTC
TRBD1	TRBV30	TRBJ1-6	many	CAWRDYYSGQGSSPLHF	TGTGCCTGGAGGGACTACTATTCGGGACAGGGGAGTTCACCCCTCCACTTT
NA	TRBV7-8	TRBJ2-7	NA	CASSRLRTSTSLEF	TGTGCCAGCAGCCGCCTTAGGACATCCACCAGCTTGGAGTTC
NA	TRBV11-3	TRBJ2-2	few	CASSFKEGTGELFF	TGTGCCAGCAGCTTCAAGGAAGGCACCGGGGAGCTGTTTTTT
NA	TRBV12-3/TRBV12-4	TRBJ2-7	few	CASTRRGYEQYF	TGTGCCAGCACCCGCCGGGGGTACGAGCAGTACTTC
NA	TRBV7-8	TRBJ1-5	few	CASSPSGGRQPQHF	TGTGCCAGCAGCCCGAGTGGGGGGCGTCAGCCCCAGCATTTT
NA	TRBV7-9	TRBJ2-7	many	CASSSVPPFYEQYF	TGTGCCAGCAGCTCGGTTCCCCCTTTCTACGAGCAGTACTTC
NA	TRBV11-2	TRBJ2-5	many	CASRNPGRGRETQYF	TGTGCCAGCAGAAATCCCGGGCGGGGGCGAGAGACCCAGTACTTC
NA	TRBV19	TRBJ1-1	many	CASSIENTEAFF	TGTGCCAGTAGTATCGAGAACACTGAAGCTTTCTTT
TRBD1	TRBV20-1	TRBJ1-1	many	CSAKTGVVNTEAFF	TGCAGTGCTAAGACAGGGGTGGTGAACACTGAAGCTTTCTTT
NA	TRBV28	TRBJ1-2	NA	CGAGPNYGYTF	TGTGGGGCGGGCCCCAACTATGGCTACACCTTC
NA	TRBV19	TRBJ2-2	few	CASSIDRRSNTGELFF	TGTGCCAGTAGTATAGATCGCAGGAGTAACACCGGGGAGCTGTTTTTT
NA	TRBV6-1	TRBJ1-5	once	CASTSLANSNQPQHF	TGTGCCAGCACCAGTCTGGCTAATAGCAATCAGCCCCAGCATTTT
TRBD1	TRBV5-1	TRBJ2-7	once	CASSWRQGQGEQYF	TGCGCCAGCAGCTGGAGACAGGGGCAGGGCGAGCAGTACTTC
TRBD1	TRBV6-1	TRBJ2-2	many	CASTHRGPDTGELFF	TGTGCCAGCACCCACAGGGGGCCTGACACCGGGGAGCTGTTTTTT
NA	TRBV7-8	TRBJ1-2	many	CASSLDRDDYGYTF	TGTGCCAGCAGCTTAGACAGGGATGACTATGGCTACACCTTC
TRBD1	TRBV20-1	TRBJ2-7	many	CSAYRQGGTYEQYF	TGCAGTGCATATCGACAGGGGGGGACCTACGAGCAGTACTTC
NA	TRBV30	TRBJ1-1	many	CAWSSVYGATEAFF	TGTGCCTGGAGTTCAGTGTATGGGGCCACTGAAGCTTTCTTT
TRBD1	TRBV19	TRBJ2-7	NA	CASSVRDRVYEQYF	TGTGCCAGTAGTGTCCGGGACAGGGTCTACGAGCAGTACTTC
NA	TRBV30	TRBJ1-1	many	CAWSVVRQLNTEAFF	TGTGCCTGGAGTGTGGTTAGACAACTGAACACTGAAGCTTTCTTT
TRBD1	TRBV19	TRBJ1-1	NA	CASSILSGQQAFF	TGTGCCAGTAGTATTCTTTCGGGACAGCAAGCTTTCTTT
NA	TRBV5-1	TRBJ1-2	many	CASSLALQGPANYGYTF	TGCGCCAGCAGCTTGGCTCTACAGGGACCGGCTAACTATGGCTACACCTTC
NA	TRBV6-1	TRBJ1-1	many	CASSPPMNTEAFF	TGTGCCAGCAGTCCCCCCATGAACACTGAAGCTTTCTTT
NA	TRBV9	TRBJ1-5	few	CASSVDGRGQPQHF	TGTGCCAGCAGCGTAGATGGTCGTGGTCAGCCCCAGCATTTT
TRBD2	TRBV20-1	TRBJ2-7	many	CSARKGLAGSPEQYF	TGCAGTGCTAGAAAGGGACTAGCGGGGTCCCCCGAGCAGTACTTC
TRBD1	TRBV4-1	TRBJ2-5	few	CASSQGQGARETQYF	TGCGCCAGCAGCCAAGGACAGGGGGCTAGGGAGACCCAGTACTTC
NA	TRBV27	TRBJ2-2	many	CASSLRQGELFF	TGTGCCAGCAGTTTAAGGCAAGGGGAGCTGTTTTTT
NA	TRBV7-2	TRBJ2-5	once	CASSFQAVQETQYF	TGTGCCAGCAGCTTTCAAGCGGTACAAGAGACCCAGTACTTC
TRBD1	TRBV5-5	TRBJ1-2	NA	CASSLSTGVNYGYTF	TGTGCCAGCAGCTTGTCGACAGGGGTTAACTATGGCTACACCTTC
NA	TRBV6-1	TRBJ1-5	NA	CASLPLIYSNQPQHF	TGTGCCAGCCTTCCGCTGATCTATAGCAATCAGCCCCAGCATTTT
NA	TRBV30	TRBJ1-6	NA	CAWSVRQLNSPLHF	TGTGCCTGGAGTGTACGACAGCTAAATTCACCCCTCCACTTT